This T cell receptor (beta chain) was sequenced for a study of T cells in Graves' hyperthyroidism and ophthalmopathy. Study background: Peripheral blood draws took place at initial diagnosis, ahead of any treatment.

Isolation of PBMCs was performed on about 10 ml fresh peripheral blood. Amplification of TCR beta CDR3 regions was performed using RNA transcripts as template. Initially, a first-round RT-PCR of the TCR CDR3 employed the HTBI primer set. TCRdb ran MiXCR on the multiplex PCR reads and lists one entry per CDR3 protein. The table shows about 420,000 distinct CDR3 sequences, with 12% to 15% occurring only once. This clonotype was obtained from a woman aged 18-35 years with Graves' hyperthyroidism. Sequencing was performed on blood.

CDR3: CASSQDLLAGNTGELFF. The CDR3 nucleotides read TGCGCCAGCAGCCAAGATCTCCTAGCGGGCAACACCGGGGAGCTGTTTTTT. V gene TRBV4-1 combines with J gene TRBJ2-2, with TRBD2 matching over 8 bases. From germline, CDR1 is MGHRA and CDR2 YSYEKL. Unmatched junction bases numbered 5, after V lost 0 bases and J lost 2 bases. The CDR3 is 17 residues long.